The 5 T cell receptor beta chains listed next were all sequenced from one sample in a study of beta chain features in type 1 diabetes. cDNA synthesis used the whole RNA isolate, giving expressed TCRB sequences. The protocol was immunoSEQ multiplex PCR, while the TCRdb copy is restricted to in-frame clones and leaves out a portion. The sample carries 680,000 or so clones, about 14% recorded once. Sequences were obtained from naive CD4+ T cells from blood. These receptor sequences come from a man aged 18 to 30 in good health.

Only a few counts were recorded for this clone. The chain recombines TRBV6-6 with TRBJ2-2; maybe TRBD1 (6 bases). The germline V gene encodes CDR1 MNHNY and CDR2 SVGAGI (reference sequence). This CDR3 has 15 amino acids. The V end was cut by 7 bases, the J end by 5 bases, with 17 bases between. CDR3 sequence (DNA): TGTGCCAGCAATCACAGGGCTTTGGGGACCGGGGAGCTGTTTTTT. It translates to CASNHRALGTGELFF.

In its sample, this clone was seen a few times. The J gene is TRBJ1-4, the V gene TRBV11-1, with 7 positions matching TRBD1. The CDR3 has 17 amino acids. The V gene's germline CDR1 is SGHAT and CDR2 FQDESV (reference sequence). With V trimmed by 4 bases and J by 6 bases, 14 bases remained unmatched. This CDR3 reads CASSYGPGQQTDEKLFF. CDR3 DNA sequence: TGTGCCAGCAGCTATGGACCGGGACAGCAGACTGATGAAAAACTGTTTTTT.

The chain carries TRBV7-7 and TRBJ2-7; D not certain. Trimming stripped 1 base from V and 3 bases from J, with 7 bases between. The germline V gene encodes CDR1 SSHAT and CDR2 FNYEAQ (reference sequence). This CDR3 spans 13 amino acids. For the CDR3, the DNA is TGTGCCAGCAGCTTAGATCACAGCTACGAGCAGTACTTC. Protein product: CASSLDHSYEQYF.

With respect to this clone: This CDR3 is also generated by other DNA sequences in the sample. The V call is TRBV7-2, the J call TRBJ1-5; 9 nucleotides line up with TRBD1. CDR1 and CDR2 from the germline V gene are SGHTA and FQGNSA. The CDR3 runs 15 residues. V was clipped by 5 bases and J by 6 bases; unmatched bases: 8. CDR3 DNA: TGTGCCAGCAGCCTTACGACAGGGGGGGGTCAGCCCCAGCATTTT. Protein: CASSLTTGGGQPQHF.

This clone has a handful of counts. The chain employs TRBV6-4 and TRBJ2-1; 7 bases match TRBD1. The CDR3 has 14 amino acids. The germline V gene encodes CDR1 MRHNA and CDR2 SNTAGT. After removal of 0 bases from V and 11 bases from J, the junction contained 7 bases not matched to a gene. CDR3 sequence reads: CASSDSSNRGKQFF. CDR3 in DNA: TGTGCCAGCAGTGACTCCTCAAACAGGGGAAAGCAGTTCTTC.